These 20 T cell receptor beta chains originate from one sample sequenced in a study of shared clonotypes between healthy human individuals. Produced via immunoSEQ multiplex PCR; TCRdb's table is partial and in-frame only. The data hold about 1.5 million clones, with about 96% observed a single time. Sequencing was performed on naive CD4+ T cells sorted from blood. The subset is: CD45RA+ positively selected. These receptors came from a man aged 25-45 years in good health.

About this clone itself: The sample carries other DNA sequences with the same CDR3. The chain employs TRBV29-1 and TRBJ1-5; TRBD1 matches 9 bases. The germline gives CDR1 SQVTM, CDR2 ANQGSEA. Trimming cost V 4 bases and J 5 bases; bases outside gene matches: 0. CDR3 length: 12 residues. The CDR3 DNA reads as TGCAGCGTTGGGGACAGGGATCAGCCCCAGCATTTT. Translated: CSVGDRDQPQHF. The full variable domain, rest sourced from reference TRBV29-1 and TRBJ1-5, is SAVISQKPSRDICQRGTSLTIQCQVDSQVTMMFWYRQQPGQSLTLIATANQGSEATYESGFVIDKFPISRPNLTFSTLTVSNMSPEDSSIYLCSVGDRDQPQHFGDGTRLSIL.

The chain recombines TRBV5-6 with TRBJ2-7; D possibly corresponds to TRBD1 (5 bases). Germline CDR1 and CDR2: SGHDT and YYEEEE. This CDR3 has 14 residues. V dropped 2 bases and J dropped 0 bases, with 9 bases sitting between them. In nucleotides, the CDR3 is TGTGCCAGCAGCTTCAGGGCCCCCTCCTACGAGCAGTACTTC. It yields the protein CASSFRAPSYEQYF. The whole variable domain, remainder taken from reference TRBV5-6 and TRBJ2-7, is DAGVTQSPTHLIKTRGQQVTLRCSPKSGHDTVSWYQQALGQGPQFIFQYYEEEERQRGNFPDRFSGHQFPNYSSELNVNALLLGDSALYLCASSFRAPSYEQYFGPGTRLTVT.

J is TRBJ2-3 and V is TRBV25-1; D perhaps matches TRBD1 (6 bases). This CDR3 has 15 amino acids. V lost 5 bases and J 0 bases, leaving 12 bases between the germline ends. Germline V gene lookup returns CDR1 MGHDK and CDR2 SYGVNS. As DNA, the CDR3 is TGTGCCAGCAGTAGGGACATCCCTAGCACAGATACGCAGTATTTT. It encodes CASSRDIPSTDTQYF.

This chain uses TRBV5-1 with TRBJ2-5; D not resolved. V was clipped by 3 bases and J by 0 bases, with 6 bases between them. The CDR3 has 13 residues. The germline CDR1 and CDR2 sequences are SGHRS and YFSETQ. The CDR3 nucleotides read TGCGCCAGCAGCTCGCACTACCAAGAGACCCAGTACTTC. Translating it yields CASSSHYQETQYF.

The V and J genes are TRBV6-6 and TRBJ2-3; no firm D call. V lost 0 bases to trimming and J lost 5 bases, with 3 bases between them. There are 12 residues in the CDR3. CDR1 and CDR2 (germline): MNHNY, SVGAGI (reference sequence). CDR3 in amino acids: CASSYSEDTQYF. The CDR3, as DNA: TGTGCCAGCAGTTACTCGGAAGATACGCAGTATTTT.

This sequence joins TRBV7-9 and TRBJ1-2, with TRBD1 matching over 8 bases. CDR3 length: 16 residues. V dropped 3 bases and J dropped 4; count of bases not matched to a gene: 10. Germline CDR1 reads SEHNR; CDR2 reads FQNEAQ (reference sequence). CDR3 DNA: TGTGCCAGCAGCTTTTCTGTGTCAGGGGGCATCTATGGCTACACCTTC. This sequence encodes CASSFSVSGGIYGYTF.

CDR3 bases: TGTGCCAGCACGTGGAGTGTGGGCGGAGGCACAGATACGCAGTATTTT. Its protein product is CASTWSVGGGTDTQYF. V gene TRBV2 combines with J gene TRBJ2-3; no clear D gene. The CDR3 totals 16 residues. The germline gives CDR1 SNHLY, CDR2 FYNNEI. The germline V and J ends were trimmed by 7 bases and 1 base, with 18 bases remaining between them.

In its sample, this clone was seen a few times. The sample holds other DNA sequences that translate to the same CDR3. The chain couples TRBV19 to TRBJ2-1, with a tentative D call TRBD1 (6 bases). The V gene lost 6 bases and the J gene lost 4 bases, with 10 bases spanning the gap. From germline, CDR1 is LNHDA and CDR2 SQIVND (reference sequence). This CDR3 has 13 residues. CDR3 coding DNA: TGTGCCAGTAGCAGGGGAAGTTACAATGAGCAGTTCTTC. Translated, it gives CASSRGSYNEQFF. Supplemented by reference TRBV19 and TRBJ2-1, the full variable domain reads DGGITQSPKYLFRKEGQNVTLSCEQNLNHDAMYWYRQDPGQGLRLIYYSQIVNDFQKGDIAEGYSVSREKKESFPLTVTSAQKNPTAFYLCASSRGSYNEQFFGPGTRLTVL.

This clone was counted a single time. The chain recombines TRBV14 with TRBJ2-1; 15 nucleotides align to TRBD2. The CDR3 totals 19 residues. The trim removed 2 bases at V and 0 bases at J, leaving 5 bases unmatched. CDR1 is SGHDN and CDR2 is FVKESK in the germline V gene. The CDR3 region is CASSQRGLAGGSSYNEQFF. As DNA, the CDR3 is TGTGCCAGCAGCCAAAGGGGACTAGCGGGGGGAAGCTCCTACAATGAGCAGTTCTTC.

As regards this clone: The same CDR3 is also encoded by other DNA sequences in this sample. The rearrangement links TRBV15 to TRBJ2-3; D is uncertain. Trimming removed 1 base at V and 2 bases at J, with 4 bases between. Germline V gene lookup returns CDR1 LNHNV and CDR2 YYDKDF (reference sequence). The CDR3 spans 13 residues. CDR3 nucleotide sequence: TGTGCCACCAGCAGAGCCTCCACAGATACGCAGTATTTT. This encodes CATSRASTDTQYF.

A single count supports this clone. The chain has TRBV5-4 and TRBJ2-7, with TRBD1 matching over 7 bases. Per the germline V gene, CDR1 is SGHNT and CDR2 is YYREEE (reference sequence). The CDR3 totals 13 residues. CDR3 in amino acids: CAAKDRSIDEQYF. The CDR3 coding sequence is TGTGCTGCGAAGGACAGGAGTATCGACGAGCAGTACTTC.

The V gene is TRBV5-1, the J gene TRBJ2-1, with 10 bases that match TRBD1. CDR3 length: 17 residues. V dropped 0 bases and J dropped 7; count of bases not matched to a gene: 10. CDR1 and CDR2 (germline): SGHRS, YFSETQ. The CDR3 spells CASSLETRDRGWNEQFF. The CDR3 DNA is TGCGCCAGCAGCTTGGAAACCCGGGACAGGGGATGGAATGAGCAGTTCTTC.

The chain recombines TRBV7-5 with TRBJ2-5. TRBV7-5 is shown as a pseudogene. The CDR3 is 10 residues long. DNA for the CDR3: TGTGTCAGAAGCCAAGAGACCCAGTACTTC. It yields the protein CVRSQETQYF.

The chain joins TRBV4-2 to TRBJ1-4; D unclear. Trimming removed 3 bases at V and 10 bases at J, with 18 bases between. The CDR3 covers 15 residues. Germline values: CDR1 LGHNA, CDR2 YNFKEQ. The CDR3, as DNA: TGTGCCAGCAGCCAGAGTTGGCATCTCGAGGGAAAACTGTTTTTT. Its translation: CASSQSWHLEGKLFF.

The chain uses TRBV14 and TRBJ2-7, with TRBD2 matching 10 bases. Germline lookup yields CDR1 SGHDN and CDR2 FVKESK. V shed 4 bases and J 3 bases; nucleotides not matched to a gene: 6. The CDR3 runs 15 residues. In DNA, the CDR3 is TGTGCCAGCAGCCTCCTAAGCGGGAGGGTCTACGAGCAGTACTTC. Amino acids: CASSLLSGRVYEQYF. Full variable domain (remainder filled in from reference TRBV14 and TRBJ2-7): EAGVTQFPSHSVIEKGQTVTLRCDPISGHDNLYWYRRVMGKEIKFLLHFVKESKQDESGMPNNRFLAERTGGTYSTLKVQPAELEDSGVYFCASSLLSGRVYEQYFGPGTRLTVT.

The J gene is TRBJ2-7, the V gene TRBV10-3, with TRBD2 matching 10 bases. The CDR3 extends over 16 amino acids. The V gene's germline CDR1 is ENHRY and CDR2 SYGVKD. The trim removed 6 bases at V and 7 bases at J, leaving 15 bases unmatched. The CDR3 DNA sequence: TGTGCCATCAGAAGAACGAAGGCTAGCGGGAGCTTTGAGCAGTACTTC. This gives the protein CAIRRTKASGSFEQYF.

The V gene is TRBV18, the J gene TRBJ2-5, with 7 bases that match TRBD2. CDR1 and CDR2 from the germline V gene are KGHSH and LQKENI. The CDR3 length is 14 residues. The ends lost 2 bases at V and 4 bases at J; junction bases unmatched: 4. CDR3 sequence: CASSPKASGETQYF. The CDR3 DNA is TGTGCCAGCTCACCAAAGGCTAGCGGAGAGACCCAGTACTTC. The full variable domain, completed using reference TRBV18 and TRBJ2-5, is NAGVMQNPRHLVRRRGQEARLRCSPMKGHSHVYWYRQLPEEGLKFMVYLQKENIIDESGMPKERFSAEFPKEGPSILRIQQVVRGDSAAYFCASSPKASGETQYFGPGTRLLVL.

V is TRBV6-1 and J is TRBJ2-7; no firm D call. Trimming cost V 6 bases and J 0 bases, with 9 bases left between them. Germline lookup yields CDR1 MNHNS and CDR2 SASEGT. This CDR3 spans 13 amino acids. The CDR3 reads CASRAASSYEQYF. CDR3 bases: TGTGCCAGCAGGGCTGCGAGCTCCTACGAGCAGTACTTC.

This chain uses TRBV7-2 with TRBJ1-4; no clear D gene. Trimming cost V 0 bases and J 8 bases, with 10 bases left between them. The CDR3 has 14 amino acids. Germline-derived CDR1 and CDR2 are SGHTA and FQGNSA. CDR3 coding DNA: TGTGCCAGCAGCTTAGCTGTCCGGAACGAAAAACTGTTTTTT. Translation gives CASSLAVRNEKLFF.

The V gene is TRBV18, the J gene TRBJ2-1; 12 bases fit TRBD2. This CDR3 has 16 amino acids. Germline CDR1 and CDR2: KGHSH and LQKENI. After removal of 2 bases from V and 7 bases from J, the junction contained 6 bases not matched to a gene. The CDR3 is CASSPTRLAGVNEQFF. The CDR3 bases are TGTGCCAGCTCACCAACCCGACTAGCGGGAGTGAATGAGCAGTTCTTC.